Below are 27 T cell receptor beta chains sequenced from a single sample in a study of T cells in Graves' hyperthyroidism and ophthalmopathy. RNA transcripts provided the source from which TCR beta CDR3 regions were amplified. During a first-round RT-PCR of the TCR CDR3, the HTBI primer set was used. TCRdb passed the multiplex PCR reads through MiXCR, listing each CDR3 protein once. The table includes a few hundred thousand distinct CDR3 sequences, 20% to 30% detected once. The sequencing input was blood. The origin of the receptors is a man in his fifties or sixties with Graves' hyperthyroidism.

The V gene is TRBV19, the J gene TRBJ2-4; 7 nucleotides line up with TRBD2. The V gene's germline CDR1 is LNHDA and CDR2 SQIVND (reference sequence). The ends lost 5 bases at V and 8 bases at J; junction bases unmatched: 9. CDR3 length: 14 residues. The CDR3 sequence: CASSPRGEGDIQYF. Written as DNA, the CDR3 is TGTGCCAGTAGTCCCAGAGGGGAGGGAGACATTCAGTACTTC.

This clonotype was found a few times. The rearrangement uses TRBV24-1 and TRBJ2-1, with TRBD1 matching over 12 bases. Germline V lookup: CDR1 KGHDR, CDR2 SFDVKD. The junction had 1 base not matched to a gene; V was cut back by 7 bases and J by 7 bases. The CDR3 covers 13 residues. The DNA of the CDR3 is TGTGCCACCAGGGGACAGGGGGCGAATGAGCAGTTCTTC. The encoded protein is CATRGQGANEQFF.

This clonotype was seen a handful of times. The rearrangement uses TRBV20-1 and TRBJ1-2; D gene uncertain. The germline V and J ends were trimmed by 0 bases and 7 bases, with 12 bases remaining between them. In germline, CDR1 is DFQATT, CDR2 SNEGSKA (reference sequence). The CDR3 contains 13 residues. CDR3 DNA sequence: TGCAGTGCTAGAGACTCCCTTTCGGGTGGCTACACCTTC. Its protein is CSARDSLSGGYTF.

This rearrangement joins TRBV20-1 to TRBJ2-3; D unclear. This CDR3 has 11 amino acids. CDR1 is DFQATT, CDR2 SNEGSKA, per germline (reference sequence). The chain's CDR3 is CSAIVADTQYF. The CDR3 nucleotides are TGCAGCGCAATTGTAGCAGATACGCAGTATTTT.

This clonotype was counted a few times. The CDR3 coding sequence is TGTGCCTGGAGCCCCGGCTCTACTAATGAAAAACTGTTTTTT. As protein: CAWSPGSTNEKLFF. The J gene is TRBJ1-4, the V gene TRBV30; D is uncertain. The V gene's germline CDR1 is GTSNPN and CDR2 SVGIG (reference sequence). The CDR3 is made up of 14 amino acids. Trimming cost V 3 bases and J 2 bases, with 10 bases left between them.

The rearrangement uses TRBV12-3 or TRBV12-4 and TRBJ2-7; 11 bases are a match to TRBD1. The V segment lost 3 bases and the J segment 3 bases; nucleotides outside the gene matches: 4. CDR3 length: 15 residues. In DNA, the CDR3 is TGTGCCAGCAGTTTTGGGACAGGGGGATTCTACGAGCAGTACTTC. This encodes CASSFGTGGFYEQYF.

With respect to this clonotype: This sequence may be a read error, since a much larger clone differs from it by one base. This chain connects TRBV28 to TRBJ2-3; D ambiguous. V was pared by 1 base and J by 9 bases, with 8 bases between. The CDR3 has 12 amino acids. Germline V gives CDR1 MDHEN, CDR2 SYDVKM. In DNA, the CDR3 is TGTGCCAGCAGTTTATACATGGGGACGCAGTATTTT. Protein sequence: CASSLYMGTQYF.

This clonotype was found many times. The chain couples TRBV20-1 to TRBJ2-7; 8 bases match TRBD1. This CDR3 has 13 amino acids. CDR1 is DFQATT, CDR2 SNEGSKA, per germline (reference sequence). V lost 3 bases, J lost 7 bases, and 8 bases stayed unmatched. The CDR3 here is CSASKQGAREQYF. The CDR3 region has the DNA TGCAGTGCTAGCAAGCAGGGGGCGCGAGAGCAGTACTTC.

This clonotype was picked up many times. The chain employs TRBV28 and TRBJ1-1; possible D gene TRBD1, 6 bases. Trimming took off 6 bases at V and 4 bases at J, with 18 bases between the two ends. The CDR3 is made up of 15 amino acids. The germline gives CDR1 MDHEN, CDR2 SYDVKM. CDR3 protein: CASRFMTGLGTEAFF. Here the CDR3 DNA reads TGTGCCAGCAGGTTTATGACAGGTTTGGGCACTGAAGCTTTCTTT.

There are a few counts of this clonotype. The J gene is TRBJ2-1, the V gene TRBV30; D is undetermined. V was shortened by 3 bases and J by 6 bases, with 6 bases between the two germline ends. Per germline, CDR1 GTSNPN and CDR2 SVGIG (reference sequence). This CDR3 has 11 residues. Here the CDR3 reads CAWRIVNEQFF. CDR3 sequence (DNA): TGTGCCTGGAGAATTGTCAATGAGCAGTTCTTC.

Worth noting for this clonotype: A single base separates this from a much larger clone, so it may be a read error. This rearrangement joins TRBV24-1 to TRBJ2-1; 14 bases line up with TRBD2. The J call is uncertain, as TRBJ2-7 better fits the DNA end. Per germline, CDR1 KGHDR and CDR2 SFDVKD. CDR3 length: 17 residues. CDR3 in amino acids: CATSDGTSGRVYNEQYF. The CDR3 DNA reads as TGTGCCACCAGTGATGGGACTAGCGGGAGAGTCTACAATGAGCAGTACTTC.

With regard to this clonotype: This may be a read error: a much more frequent sequence differs by one nucleotide. This chain uses TRBV11-3 with TRBJ1-1, with D unresolved. CDR3 length: 16 amino acids. Germline CDR1 reads SGHNT; CDR2 reads YENEEA. This chain's CDR3 is CASSLETGRPNTGAFF. The CDR3 DNA follows: TGTGCCAGCAGCTTAGAAACGGGAAGACCGAACACTGGAGCTTTCTTT.

This clonotype was counted between two and nine times. The chain joins TRBV30 to TRBJ2-3; TRBD2 matches 7 bases. The germline V gene has CDR1 GTSNPN and CDR2 SVGIG (reference sequence). The ends lost 1 base at V and 2 bases at J; junction bases unmatched: 6. The CDR3 extends over 15 amino acids. CDR3 bases: TGTGCCTGGAGTGGGGCTAGCGGAGTCACAGATACGCAGTATTTT. Its translation is CAWSGASGVTDTQYF.

The gene calls are TRBV10-3 and TRBJ2-2, with D perhaps TRBD1 or TRBD2 (6 bases each). CDR1 is ENHRY and CDR2 is SYGVKD in the germline V gene. The CDR3 is 15 residues long. Trimming removed 2 bases from V and 6 bases from J, with 13 bases in between. The CDR3 coding sequence is TGTGCCATCAGTGAGAGGGGGGATCCAGCCGGGGAGCTGTTTTTT. Its protein product is CAISERGDPAGELFF.

In its sample, this clonotype was seen a few times. V gene TRBV3-1 combines with J gene TRBJ1-2, with D possibly matching TRBD1 (5 bases). The CDR3 has 14 residues. Looked up from germline, CDR1 is LGHDT and CDR2 is YNNKEL (reference sequence). V was trimmed by 4 bases and J by 4 bases, leaving 13 bases between them. The CDR3 sequence is CASSPDGGGYGYTF. CDR3 nucleotides: TGTGCCAGCAGCCCGGACGGGGGTGGCTATGGCTACACCTTC.

This CDR3 reads CASSRGQGDSGELFF. The CDR3 region has the DNA TGTGCCAGCAGCCGGGGACAGGGAGACAGCGGGGAGCTGTTTTTT. This chain connects TRBV6-1 to TRBJ2-2; 9 bases agree with TRBD1. The CDR3 runs to 15 residues. CDR1 and CDR2 from the germline V gene are MNHNS and SASEGT. Trimming removed 6 bases from V and 7 bases from J; junction bases left unmatched: 9.

V usage is TRBV10-2 and J usage is TRBJ2-5; the D call may be TRBD1 or TRBD2 (5 bases each). This CDR3 comprises 14 residues. Germline V gives CDR1 WSHSY, CDR2 SAAADI. V gave up 3 bases and J gave up 4 bases, with 12 bases separating them. The CDR3 is CASSDGAGGETQYF. In DNA, the CDR3 is TGCGCCAGCAGTGACGGGGCTGGGGGAGAGACCCAGTACTTC.

This clonotype was detected many times. This chain uses TRBV18 with TRBJ2-3; no clear D. CDR1 and CDR2 (germline): KGHSH, LQKENI. The CDR3 is 13 amino acids. V was cut by 3 bases and J by 3 bases, with 7 bases left in between. The CDR3: CASSPSLTDTQYF. CDR3 nucleotide sequence: TGTGCCAGCTCACCGTCCTTAACAGATACGCAGTATTTT.

In this sample, this clonotype turned up a few times. The chain combines TRBV6-1 with TRBJ1-5; D possibly corresponds to TRBD1 (5 bases). Per germline, CDR1 MNHNS and CDR2 SASEGT. CDR3 length: 14 residues. The V end lost 4 bases, the J end lost 4 bases, and 11 bases lay between the germline ends. CDR3 coding DNA: TGTGCCAGCAGTGCACGGGGCCTGAATCAGCCCCAGCATTTT. Residues: CASSARGLNQPQHF.

The chain joins TRBV30 to TRBJ1-5; 7 bases are a match to TRBD1. Per germline, CDR1 GTSNPN and CDR2 SVGIG (reference sequence). Trimming at V came to 4 bases and at J to 3 bases, leaving 6 bases not matched to a gene. The CDR3 totals 14 residues. DNA for the CDR3: TGTGCCTGGACCGCCGGGACAGACAATCAGCCCCAGCATTTT. Amino acid sequence: CAWTAGTDNQPQHF.

The genes are TRBV6-1 and TRBJ2-5, with 11 bases that match TRBD2. The CDR3 is 15 residues long. With 0 bases clipped from V and 7 bases from J, the junction kept 4 bases outside the gene matches. Per the germline V gene, CDR1 is MNHNS and CDR2 is SASEGT. This CDR3 is CASSEALAGGSTQYF. The CDR3 DNA follows: TGTGCCAGCAGTGAAGCTCTAGCGGGAGGTTCGACCCAGTACTTC.

The chain is built from TRBV29-1 and TRBJ2-7; 7 bases map to TRBD1. V shed 7 bases, J shed 7 bases, and the junction held 10 bases outside the gene matches. The CDR3 has 12 amino acids. CDR1 SQVTM and CDR2 ANQGSEA come from the germline V gene. The CDR3 DNA follows: TGCAGCGCCCGGGACAGCGGTTTGGAGCAGTACTTC. Its translation: CSARDSGLEQYF.

There are a few counts of this clonotype. The V call is TRBV3-1, the J call TRBJ1-1; D remains ambiguous. In germline, CDR1 is LGHDT, CDR2 YNNKEL (reference sequence). The CDR3 loop spans 12 amino acids. Trimming stripped 4 bases from V and 6 bases from J, with 9 bases between. The CDR3 here is CASSLKGAEAFF. The CDR3 nucleotides read TGTGCCAGCAGCCTGAAGGGAGCTGAAGCTTTCTTT.

This clonotype was seen a few times. The chain uses TRBV20-1 and TRBJ2-1; 12 bases are shared with TRBD2. Germline CDR1 reads DFQATT; CDR2 reads SNEGSKA (reference sequence). The CDR3 contains 19 residues. The J segment lost 7 bases and the V segment lost 0 bases, leaving 16 bases of the junction unmatched. The CDR3 reads CSAREPTGSSGRAWNEQFF. CDR3 bases: TGCAGTGCTAGAGAGCCCACCGGGTCTAGCGGGAGGGCCTGGAATGAGCAGTTCTTC.

The rearrangement joins TRBV19 to TRBJ1-2; D is undetermined. Trimming stripped 5 bases from V and 5 bases from J, with 15 bases between. CDR3 size: 14 residues. CDR1 and CDR2 (germline): LNHDA, SQIVND (reference sequence). The CDR3 reads CASSSERPHYGYTF. The CDR3, as DNA: TGTGCCAGTAGTTCGGAAAGGCCCCATTATGGCTACACCTTC.

J is TRBJ2-3 and V is TRBV7-9; tentative D call: TRBD1 (6 bases). Germline V gene data show CDR1 as SEHNR and CDR2 as FQNEAQ (reference sequence). The CDR3 is made up of 11 amino acids. DNA of the CDR3: TGTGCTTTACAGGGTTCAGATACGCAGTATTTT. Protein sequence: CALQGSDTQYF.

About this clonotype itself: Being one base from a much bigger clone, this may be a read error. V is TRBV11-1 and J is TRBJ2-2; D not certain. Trimming removed 3 bases at V and 7 bases at J, with 15 bases between. This CDR3 is 15 amino acids long. The germline gives CDR1 SGHAT, CDR2 FQDESV (reference sequence). The CDR3 here is CASSFTARDGGELFF. The CDR3 coding sequence is TGTGCCAGCAGCTTTACGGCTCGAGATGGCGGGGAGCTGTTTTTT.